The 23 T cell receptor beta chains below all came from one sample that was sequenced in a study of graft-versus-host responses after intestinal transplantation. Some clones are missing from TCRdb's copy, which holds only in-frame ones; the method was immunoSEQ multiplex PCR. The table shows about 54,000 clones, with about 90% occurring only once. The sample here was PBMCs, taken 650 to 680 days after intestinal transplant. All receptors derive from a human patient who received an intestinal transplant, so some T cells may come from the graft donor.

The chain joins TRBV19 to TRBJ1-1; a weak D match, TRBD1 (5 bases). V gave up 3 bases and J gave up 3 bases, with 14 bases separating them. The CDR3 has 15 amino acids. Germline CDR1 reads LNHDA; CDR2 reads SQIVND (reference sequence). Written as DNA, the CDR3 is TGTGCCAGTAGTATCCGGGGCGGTGGTCACACTGAAGCTTTCTTT. This codes for CASSIRGGGHTEAFF.

This chain joins TRBV6-1 and TRBJ1-3; no definite D call. The CDR3 is made up of 15 amino acids. Trimming took off 2 bases at V and 2 bases at J, with 10 bases between the two ends. Germline CDR1 and CDR2: MNHNS and SASEGT. The CDR3: CASSETTKAGNTIYF. The CDR3 nucleotides read TGTGCCAGCAGTGAAACGACGAAAGCTGGAAACACCATATATTTT.

This chain connects TRBV13 to TRBJ1-1, with 7 bases lining up with TRBD1. Looked up from germline, CDR1 is PRHDT and CDR2 is FYEKMQ (reference sequence). Trimming took 4 bases from V and 5 from J; bases not matched to a gene: 19. The CDR3 is 18 residues long. The DNA of the CDR3 is TGTGCCAGCAGCTCCAACTATCCCGGGACAGCTGGTAAGACTGAAGCTTTCTTT. It specifies CASSSNYPGTAGKTEAFF.

The V call is TRBV4-1, the J call TRBJ2-6; D is unresolved. V was trimmed by 1 base and J by 0 bases, leaving 7 bases between them. The CDR3 contains 16 residues. CDR1 and CDR2 (germline): MGHRA, YSYEKL. CDR3 sequence reads: CASSQVGISGANVLTF. The CDR3 DNA is TGCGCCAGCAGCCAAGTAGGGATCTCTGGGGCCAACGTCCTGACTTTC.

The rearrangement links TRBV7-8 to TRBJ2-2, with D possibly TRBD1 on 6 matching bases. The CDR3 extends over 18 amino acids. The V end lost 5 bases, the J end lost 4 bases, and 23 bases lay between the germline ends. The germline V gene has CDR1 SGHVS and CDR2 FQNEAQ. The CDR3 bases are TGTGCCAGCAGCCACTCACCGGGTAGGGCCAGGGGCACCGGGGAGCTGTTTTTT. Amino acids: CASSHSPGRARGTGELFF.

This clone showed up just once. The genes are TRBV29-1 and TRBJ1-4; D not certain. The CDR3 is made up of 15 amino acids. Trimming removed 6 bases at V and 6 bases at J, with 20 bases between. From germline, CDR1 is SQVTM and CDR2 ANQGSEA. CDR3 coding DNA: TGCAGCGTCTCAAGATTGGGGTACATGGATGAAAAACTGTTTTTT. Protein sequence: CSVSRLGYMDEKLFF.

V gene TRBV6-5 combines with J gene TRBJ2-7, with 7 bases identical to TRBD1. The junction had 4 bases not matched to a gene; V was cut back by 6 bases and J by 2 bases. CDR3 length: 13 residues. In germline, CDR1 is MNHEY, CDR2 SVGAGI. In nucleotides, the CDR3 is TGTGCCAGCAGACCCGGACAGGCCTACGAGCAGTACTTC. It translates to CASRPGQAYEQYF.

The rearrangement links TRBV5-6 to TRBJ1-2; possibly TRBD1 for D (6 bases). V gave up 4 bases and J gave up 8 bases, with 15 bases separating them. CDR1 and CDR2 (germline): SGHDT, YYEEEE. This CDR3 is 13 amino acids long. In nucleotides, the CDR3 is TGTGCCAGCAGCCCCGGCGGGGGCGGGGGCTACACCTTC. It yields the protein CASSPGGGGGYTF.

J is TRBJ1-1 and V is TRBV18; D might be TRBD1 (6 bases). The CDR3 covers 14 residues. CDR1 is KGHSH and CDR2 is LQKENI in the germline V gene. Trimming stripped 6 bases from V and 3 bases from J, with 14 bases between. The CDR3 loop is CASSRDYRDTEAFF. In nucleotides, the CDR3 is TGTGCCAGCTCGCGCGATTACAGGGACACTGAAGCTTTCTTT.

This sequence joins TRBV13 and TRBJ2-7; 8 bases agree with TRBD2. The junction had 7 bases not matched to a gene; V was cut back by 5 bases and J by 4 bases. The CDR3 contains 14 residues. Germline-derived CDR1 and CDR2 are PRHDT and FYEKMQ (reference sequence). DNA for the CDR3: TGTGCCAGCAGCCCTCCGGCGGGGGGATACGAGCAGTACTTC. It translates to CASSPPAGGYEQYF.

Concerning this clone itself: The same CDR3 arises from other DNA sequences in this sample as well. V and J are TRBV4-1 and TRBJ2-5; D is undetermined. CDR1 is MGHRA and CDR2 is YSYEKL in the germline V gene. The V end lost 3 bases, the J end lost 5 bases, and 13 bases lay between the germline ends. This CDR3 is built from 14 residues. This CDR3 reads CASSQVTSGETQYF. Here the CDR3 DNA reads TGCGCCAGCAGCCAGGTGACCTCTGGCGAGACCCAGTACTTC.

The chain combines TRBV27 with TRBJ2-4; D perhaps matches TRBD2 (6 bases). The CDR3 spans 14 residues. V was clipped by 5 bases and J by 8 bases, with 16 bases between them. The germline V gene encodes CDR1 MNHEY and CDR2 SMNVEV (reference sequence). The CDR3 sequence is CASSPLTRDYIQYF. The CDR3 coding sequence is TGTGCCAGCAGTCCCCTCACTAGGGACTACATTCAGTACTTC.

About this clone itself: The junction departs from the called germline gene at one end, perhaps through a read error. The rearrangement links TRBV6-6 to TRBJ1-5, with TRBD1 identical over 7 bases. This CDR3 has 12 amino acids. Germline V gene data show CDR1 as MNHNY and CDR2 as SVGAGI (reference sequence). The CDR3 loop reads CASSNSGTEEHF. The DNA for the CDR3 is TGTGCCAGCAGTAACTCCGGGACAGAAGAGCATTTT.

V and J are TRBV2 and TRBJ1-6, with D uncertain. The CDR3 contains 15 residues. Germline V lookup: CDR1 SNHLY, CDR2 FYNNEI. The ends were cut back, 4 bases at V and 0 bases at J, with 7 bases in the middle. The CDR3 DNA is TGTGCCAGCAGTGTGCAGAGCTCCTATAATTCACCCCTCCACTTT. Translated: CASSVQSSYNSPLHF. The full variable domain, rest sourced from reference TRBV2 and TRBJ1-6, is EPEVTQTPSHQVTQMGQEVILRCVPISNHLYFYWYRQILGQKVEFLVSFYNNEISEKSEIFDDQFSVERPDGSNFTLKIRSTKLEDSAMYFCASSVQSSYNSPLHFGNGTRLTVT.

There are a few counts of this clone. This rearrangement joins TRBV14 to TRBJ1-1; D not certain. In germline, CDR1 is SGHDN, CDR2 FVKESK. The germline V and J ends were trimmed by 5 bases and 0 bases, with 7 bases remaining between them. This CDR3 contains 13 residues. CDR3 in DNA: TGTGCCAGCAGCGGTCTAATGAACACTGAAGCTTTCTTT. Amino acids: CASSGLMNTEAFF.

This chain joins TRBV11-3 and TRBJ1-1; maybe TRBD1 (5 bases). The V end was cut by 5 bases, the J end by 3 bases, with 10 bases between. Germline V gene lookup returns CDR1 SGHNT and CDR2 YENEEA. The CDR3 has 13 amino acids. The CDR3 is CASSRGQDTEAFF. In DNA form, the CDR3 reads TGTGCCAGCAGCCGAGGACAAGACACTGAAGCTTTCTTT.

V and J are TRBV7-9 and TRBJ2-1, with 7 nucleotides matching TRBD2. Germline loops: CDR1 SEHNR, CDR2 FQNEAQ (reference sequence). This CDR3 has 14 amino acids. With 2 bases clipped from V and 7 bases from J, the junction kept 5 bases outside the gene matches. The CDR3 DNA follows: TGTGCCAGCAGCTTATTAAGCGGGGAGAATGAGCAGTTCTTC. The encoded protein is CASSLLSGENEQFF.

The chain is built from TRBV7-8 and TRBJ1-5; TRBD1 is a possible D gene (6 bases). Trimming cost V 2 bases and J 0 bases, with 11 bases left between them. The CDR3 consists of 16 residues. The germline CDR1 and CDR2 sequences are SGHVS and FQNEAQ. CDR3 protein: CASSLQQGYSNQPQHF. CDR3 nucleotides: TGTGCCAGCAGCTTACAGCAGGGGTATAGCAATCAGCCCCAGCATTTT.

The rearrangement joins TRBV6-1 to TRBJ2-3; weak D call: TRBD1 (6 bases). The CDR3 has 14 amino acids. The germline gives CDR1 MNHNS, CDR2 SASEGT. Trimming left V 10 bases short and J 0 bases short, with 14 bases between. The CDR3 loop reads CAIEKGESTDTQYF. DNA of the CDR3: TGTGCCATCGAAAAGGGGGAGAGCACAGATACGCAGTATTTT.

This chain uses TRBV10-2 with TRBJ2-3; 9 positions match TRBD1. The trim removed 6 bases at V and 2 bases at J, leaving 12 bases unmatched. The CDR3 is made up of 17 amino acids. CDR1 WSHSY and CDR2 SAAADI come from the germline V gene. The DNA of the CDR3 is TGCGCCAGCAGAAGCAACCCGGGACAGGGATACACAGATACGCAGTATTTT. It translates to CASRSNPGQGYTDTQYF.

The chain couples TRBV10-1 to TRBJ1-2, with D unresolved. Germline assignment: CDR1 WNHNN and CDR2 SYGVQD (reference sequence). Trimming left V 2 bases short and J 0 bases short, with 4 bases between. The CDR3 spans 13 residues. CDR3 coding DNA: TGCGCCAGCAGTGAGCAGGCTAACTATGGCTACACCTTC. The encoded protein is CASSEQANYGYTF.

The chain has TRBV4-2 and TRBJ2-7, with D possibly being TRBD1 (6 bases). The germline V and J ends were trimmed by 4 bases and 2 bases, with 15 bases remaining between them. The CDR3 is 15 amino acids. The germline CDR1 and CDR2 sequences are LGHNA and YNFKEQ. The CDR3 nucleotides read TGTGCCAGCAGCCGACTGACAGGTGACACCTACGAGCAGTACTTC. It yields the protein CASSRLTGDTYEQYF.

The V and J genes are TRBV6-1 and TRBJ2-1; 7 bases line up with TRBD2. CDR3 length equals 14 residues. The germline V gene encodes CDR1 MNHNS and CDR2 SASEGT. J was trimmed by 3 bases and V by 6 bases; bases with no gene match: 5. In DNA, the CDR3 is TGTGCCAGCAGGGGGGGAGGGAGCTACAATGAGCAGTTCTTC. Protein sequence: CASRGGGSYNEQFF.